A single sample gave rise to the 14 T cell receptor beta chains below, sequenced in a study of shared clonotypes between healthy human individuals. Here immunoSEQ multiplex PCR was the method, and the copy in TCRdb shows in-frame clones only, minus some. Among 950,000 to 1,100,000 clones listed, about 84% were seen once. Sequenced sample: memory CD4+ T cells from PBMCs. Subset reported: CD45RA-negative fraction. These receptors all come from a man younger than 30 in good health. Some clones in this sample may be carry-over from other donors' samples.

The J gene is TRBJ2-1, the V gene TRBV5-1; 9 bases are a match to TRBD1. V shed 0 bases, J shed 7 bases, and the junction held 8 bases outside the gene matches. This CDR3 spans 16 amino acids. CDR1 and CDR2 (germline): SGHRS, YFSETQ. The CDR3 reads CASSLGGTGFQNEQFF. CDR3 DNA: TGCGCCAGCAGCTTGGGCGGGACAGGGTTCCAAAATGAGCAGTTCTTC.

This clone was counted a single time. V usage is TRBV2 and J usage is TRBJ2-7; D call uncertain. V lost 5 bases and J 6 bases, leaving 8 bases between the germline ends. This CDR3 comprises 11 residues. Germline CDR1 SNHLY, CDR2 FYNNEI. CDR3 sequence reads: CASSRAVEQYF. CDR3 in DNA: TGTGCCAGCAGTCGGGCAGTCGAGCAGTACTTC.

V is TRBV7-2 and J is TRBJ2-2, with TRBD2 matching 8 bases. J gave up 4 bases and V 5 bases, and 9 bases lay outside the gene matches. Germline values: CDR1 SGHTA, CDR2 FQGNSA. The CDR3 sequence is 16 residues long. CDR3 sequence: CASSTRMAGGTGELFF. As DNA, the CDR3 is TGTGCCAGCAGCACCCGGATGGCGGGGGGCACCGGGGAGCTGTTTTTT.

A word on this clone: A much more abundant neighbour one base away suggests this may be a read error. This chain uses TRBV4-1 with TRBJ2-1; D gene unclear. Germline V lookup: CDR1 MGHRA, CDR2 YSYEKL. CDR3 length equals 17 residues. Trimming took off 4 bases at V and 2 bases at J, with 18 bases between the two ends. This CDR3 reads CASSPLRLTNPYNEQFF. DNA for the CDR3: TGCGCCAGCAGCCCCCTTCGGCTGACAAACCCCTACAATGAGCAGTTCTTC.

This clone turned up a few times. This sequence joins TRBV29-1 and TRBJ2-1; 10 positions match TRBD2. V was clipped by 7 bases and J by 9 bases; unmatched bases: 3. Per the germline V gene, CDR1 is SQVTM and CDR2 is ANQGSEA. The CDR3 sequence is 11 residues long. The CDR3 DNA is TGCAGCGCTAGCGGGGGTGCTGAGCAGTTCTTC. Protein sequence: CSASGGAEQFF.

V is TRBV28 and J is TRBJ2-5; 7 nucleotides align to TRBD1. Trimming cost V 2 bases and J 1 base; bases outside gene matches: 4. This CDR3 contains 15 residues. Germline V gives CDR1 MDHEN, CDR2 SYDVKM. The DNA for the CDR3 is TGTGCCAGCAGTTTACGAGACAGGGTCCAAGAGACCCAGTACTTC. Encoded protein: CASSLRDRVQETQYF.

Points on this clone: The same CDR3 arises from other DNA sequences in this sample as well. The chain links TRBV5-1 to TRBJ2-7; maybe TRBD2 (7 bases). The germline V and J ends were trimmed by 3 bases and 2 bases, with 15 bases remaining between them. Germline CDR1 reads SGHRS; CDR2 reads YFSETQ. The CDR3 has 15 amino acids. CDR3 residues: CASSSRGAGAYEQYF. CDR3 coding DNA: TGCGCCAGCAGCTCCCGGGGGGCAGGGGCCTACGAGCAGTACTTC.

The chain carries TRBV28 and TRBJ1-2; D is undetermined. The CDR3 totals 14 residues. V was trimmed by 2 bases and J by 4 bases, leaving 11 bases between them. Per germline, CDR1 MDHEN and CDR2 SYDVKM. The CDR3 loop reads CASSLPTGVYGYTF. The DNA of the CDR3 is TGTGCCAGCAGTTTACCTACCGGGGTCTATGGCTACACCTTC.

This clone was picked up a small number of times. V is TRBV15 and J is TRBJ2-1; D remains ambiguous. Trimming took off 0 bases at V and 3 bases at J, with 9 bases between the two ends. Germline assignment: CDR1 LNHNV and CDR2 YYDKDF (reference sequence). CDR3 length: 15 amino acids. CDR3 nucleotide sequence: TGTGCCACCAGCAGAGAATCTTCTATCTACAATGAGCAGTTCTTC. The encoded protein is CATSRESSIYNEQFF.

This clone was seen many times. The rearrangement uses TRBV19 and TRBJ2-4; maybe TRBD2 (5 bases). The CDR3 loop spans 13 amino acids. Per the germline V gene, CDR1 is LNHDA and CDR2 is SQIVND (reference sequence). V lost 3 bases to trimming and J lost 7 bases, with 10 bases between them. The CDR3 nucleotides are TGTGCCAGTAGTATTGGGCCGGGGAACATTCAGTACTTC. Protein: CASSIGPGNIQYF.

The V gene is TRBV29-1, the J gene TRBJ1-2; D remains ambiguous. V was trimmed by 3 bases and J by 0 bases, leaving 11 bases between them. CDR3 length: 14 residues. Germline V gene lookup returns CDR1 SQVTM and CDR2 ANQGSEA. CDR3 protein: CSVDTVSTNYGYTF. CDR3 DNA sequence: TGCAGCGTTGACACGGTCAGCACTAACTATGGCTACACCTTC.

The V and J genes are TRBV19 and TRBJ1-1; weak D call: TRBD1 (6 bases). The CDR3 has 15 amino acids. V was trimmed by 6 bases and J by 1 base, leaving 15 bases between them. Germline V gene sequence: CDR1 LNHDA, CDR2 SQIVND (reference sequence). The CDR3 DNA follows: TGTGCCAGTAGAAAGTCAGGGGCGTCGAACACTGAAGCTTTCTTT. As protein: CASRKSGASNTEAFF. Full variable domain (remainder filled in from reference TRBV19 and TRBJ1-1): DGGITQSPKYLFRKEGQNVTLSCEQNLNHDAMYWYRQDPGQGLRLIYYSQIVNDFQKGDIAEGYSVSREKKESFPLTVTSAQKNPTAFYLCASRKSGASNTEAFFGQGTRLTVV.

This clone was recorded once. V and J are TRBV18 and TRBJ1-3; no clear D. There are 17 residues in the CDR3. V lost 3 bases and J 2 bases, leaving 17 bases between the germline ends. CDR1 and CDR2 from the germline V gene are KGHSH and LQKENI. The CDR3 region is CASSPTLRRVTGNTIYF. The CDR3 region has the DNA TGTGCCAGCTCACCTACCCTTCGACGAGTTACTGGAAACACCATATATTTT.

The chain recombines TRBV7-6 with TRBJ2-7; D is possibly TRBD2 (6 bases). Germline assignment: CDR1 SGHVS and CDR2 FNYEAQ. This CDR3 has 11 amino acids. Trimming shortened V by 8 bases and J by 4 bases, and 9 bases separated the two germline ends. The DNA for the CDR3 is TGTGCCAGCGGAGGGATTTACGAGCAGTACTTC. Encoded protein: CASGGIYEQYF.